The clone carrying this T cell receptor beta chain came up a few times. No antigen is known for it. The ends lost 2 bases at V and 3 bases at J; junction bases unmatched: 3. Germline V gene sequence: CDR1 MNHEY, CDR2 SVGAGI. This CDR3 is built from 15 residues. The data derive from a study of cytomegalovirus exposure and HLA in healthy donors. General observations from the study: Roughly uniform sequencing depth across donors was assumed, possibly incorrectly. A later analysis showed HLA-associated TCR beta chains outstripping equally common others in clonal expansion. TCR beta V- and J-gene trimming, according to a later analysis, was linked to a missense DCLRE1C variant.

The PCR ran on 60 Vbeta and 13 Jbeta primers. Methods used by the authors: Later, some 75 million unique TCR beta chains were counted in an analysis, and about 12 million of them were shared. The method was immunoSEQ multiplex PCR; TCRdb's version includes in-frame clones alone and lacks a portion of them. D and trimming come from the DNA, and the V and J calls and clone size come from that table. This sample yields roughly 84,000 clones, of which 65% to 80% are seen a single time; around an eighth belongs to the top ten. The chain has TRBV6-5 and TRBJ2-3, with 9 bases identical to TRBD2. The source material was PBMCs. This sequence originates from a human donor in good health. CDR3 amino acids: CASSYGGGETDTQYF. The CDR3 coding sequence is TGTGCCAGCAGTTACGGCGGGGGGGAGACAGATACGCAGTATTTT.